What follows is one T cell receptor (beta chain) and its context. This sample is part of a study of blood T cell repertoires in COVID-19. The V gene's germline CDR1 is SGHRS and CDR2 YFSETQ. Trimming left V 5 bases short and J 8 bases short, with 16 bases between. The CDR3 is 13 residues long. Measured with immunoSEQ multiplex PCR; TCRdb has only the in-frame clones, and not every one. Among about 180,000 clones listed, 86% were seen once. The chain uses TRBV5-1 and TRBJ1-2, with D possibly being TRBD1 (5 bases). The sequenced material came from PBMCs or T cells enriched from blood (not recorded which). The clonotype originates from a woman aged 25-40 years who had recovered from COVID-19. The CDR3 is CASSRTSPEGYTF. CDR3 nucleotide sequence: TGCGCCAGCAGTCGGACATCGCCGGAGGGCTACACCTTC.